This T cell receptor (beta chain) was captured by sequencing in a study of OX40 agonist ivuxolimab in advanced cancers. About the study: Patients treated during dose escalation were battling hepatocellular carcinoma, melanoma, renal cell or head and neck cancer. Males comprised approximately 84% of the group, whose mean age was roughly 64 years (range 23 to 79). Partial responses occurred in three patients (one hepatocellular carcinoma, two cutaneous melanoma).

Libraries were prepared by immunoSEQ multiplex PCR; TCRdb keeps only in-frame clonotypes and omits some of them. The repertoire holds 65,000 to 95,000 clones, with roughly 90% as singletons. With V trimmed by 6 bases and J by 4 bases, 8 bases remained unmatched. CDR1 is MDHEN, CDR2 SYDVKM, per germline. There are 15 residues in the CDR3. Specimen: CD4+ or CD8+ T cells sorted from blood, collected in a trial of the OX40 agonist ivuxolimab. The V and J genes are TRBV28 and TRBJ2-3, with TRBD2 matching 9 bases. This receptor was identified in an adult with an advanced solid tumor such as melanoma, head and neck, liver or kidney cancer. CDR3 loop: CASRLAGAVPDTQYF. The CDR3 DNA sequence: TGTGCCAGCAGATTAGCGGGAGCGGTACCAGATACGCAGTATTTT. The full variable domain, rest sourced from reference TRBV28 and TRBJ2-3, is DVKVTQSSRYLVKRTGEKVFLECVQDMDHENMFWYRQDPGLGLRLIYFSYDVKMKEKGDIPEGYSVSREKKERFSLILESASTNQTSMYLCASRLAGAVPDTQYFGPGTRLTVL.